One and the same sample provided the 23 T cell receptor beta chains below, sequenced in a study of blood T cell repertoires in COVID-19. Using immunoSEQ multiplex PCR, the repertoire was profiled, and TCRdb retains in-frame clones only, with some absent. This sample has 190,000 or so clones; about 81% occur once, and the top ten carry roughly 8.7%. Sample: PBMCs or T cells enriched from blood (not recorded which). Every receptor here comes from a man in his forties who had recovered from COVID-19.

The chain recombines TRBV10-3 with TRBJ2-1; 7 positions match TRBD1. V lost 6 bases and J lost 1; bases outside the gene matches: 6. There are 15 residues in the CDR3. The germline gives CDR1 ENHRY, CDR2 SYGVKD. Here the CDR3 DNA reads TGTGCCATCAGGACATCGACAGGGTCCTACAATGAGCAGTTCTTC. It encodes CAIRTSTGSYNEQFF.

This clone was counted once. This chain links TRBV5-4 with TRBJ2-7, with 10 positions matching TRBD1. J gave up 7 bases and V 4 bases, and 11 bases lay outside the gene matches. CDR3 length equals 15 residues. Germline V gene sequence: CDR1 SGHNT, CDR2 YYREEE (reference sequence). CDR3: CASSPRDRGVGEQYF. CDR3 DNA sequence: TGTGCCAGCAGCCCCCGGGACAGGGGAGTAGGAGAGCAGTACTTC.

J is TRBJ2-7 and V is TRBV7-3, with TRBD2 matching over 8 bases. Germline-derived CDR1 and CDR2 are SGHTA and FQGTGA. V lost 5 bases, J lost 5 bases, and 8 bases stayed unmatched. CDR3 size: 14 residues. CDR3 loop: CASSRTGGVDEQYF. Written as DNA, the CDR3 is TGTGCCAGCAGCCGTACGGGAGGGGTGGACGAGCAGTACTTC.

J is TRBJ2-1 and V is TRBV5-1, with TRBD1 as a possible D gene (5 bases). The V end lost 4 bases, the J end lost 7 bases, and 12 bases lay between the germline ends. This CDR3 is 13 amino acids long. The germline V gene encodes CDR1 SGHRS and CDR2 YFSETQ. CDR3 loop: CASSPDIPNEQFF. As DNA, the CDR3 is TGCGCCAGCAGCCCGGACATTCCGAATGAGCAGTTCTTC. The full variable domain, its missing parts supplied by reference TRBV5-1 and TRBJ2-1, is KAGVTQTPRYLIKTRGQQVTLSCSPISGHRSVSWYQQTPGQGLQFLFEYFSETQRNKGNFPGRFSGRQFSNSRSEMNVSTLELGDSALYLCASSPDIPNEQFFGPGTRLTVL.

The CDR3 coding sequence is TGTGCCAGCAGCCCGGGCGGGTGGGAGAGCACAGATACGCAGTATTTT. Translation gives CASSPGGWESTDTQYF. The gene calls are TRBV7-2 and TRBJ2-3; D is possibly TRBD2 (5 bases). With 5 bases removed from V and 0 bases from J, the gap between germline ends came to 15 bases. The germline CDR1 and CDR2 sequences are SGHTA and FQGNSA. This CDR3 is 16 amino acids long.

The CDR3, as DNA: TGTGCCAGCAGCCCAAATGAGGGATATAGCAATCAGCCCCAGCATTTT. This codes for CASSPNEGYSNQPQHF. V and J are TRBV2 and TRBJ1-5; D call uncertain. With 6 bases removed from V and 0 bases from J, the gap between germline ends came to 15 bases. CDR1 SNHLY and CDR2 FYNNEI come from the germline V gene. This CDR3 is 16 amino acids long.

V and J are TRBV7-9 and TRBJ2-3, with D possibly TRBD1 on 6 matching bases. Looked up from germline, CDR1 is SEHNR and CDR2 is FQNEAQ (reference sequence). Trimming took off 2 bases at V and 4 bases at J, with 16 bases between the two ends. The CDR3 totals 16 residues. This CDR3 reads CASSLNSGAASDTQYF. The DNA for the CDR3 is TGTGCCAGCAGCTTAAACTCAGGGGCCGCCTCAGATACGCAGTATTTT.

The chain recombines TRBV5-6 with TRBJ2-2, with TRBD2 matching 8 bases. Germline V CDR1 and CDR2: SGHDT, YYEEEE. There are 17 residues in the CDR3. Germline trimming cut 0 bases from V and 4 bases from J; bases unmatched to any gene: 8. CDR3 nucleotide sequence: TGTGCCAGCAGCTTGGCGGGGGGGCAGGTGAGCACCGGGGAGCTGTTTTTT. Protein sequence: CASSLAGGQVSTGELFF.

The gene calls are TRBV19 and TRBJ1-3; D unresolved. In germline, CDR1 is LNHDA, CDR2 SQIVND (reference sequence). V was clipped by 5 bases and J by 8 bases, with 13 bases between them. CDR3 size: 13 residues. This chain's CDR3 is CASSRERRDTIYF. DNA of the CDR3: TGTGCCAGTAGTCGTGAAAGGAGAGACACCATATATTTT.

This chain links TRBV28 with TRBJ2-3; D is unclear. CDR1 and CDR2 from the germline V gene are MDHEN and SYDVKM. CDR3 length: 8 amino acids. For the CDR3, the DNA is TGTGTAGTAGATACGCAGTATTTT. Translated, it gives CVVDTQYF.

This chain links TRBV19 with TRBJ1-2; 8 nucleotides align to TRBD1. The CDR3 is 13 amino acids. The germline V gene encodes CDR1 LNHDA and CDR2 SQIVND (reference sequence). CDR3 bases: TGTGCTTGCAAAGGACAGGGAGGTAGGGGCTACACCTTC. Its protein is CACKGQGGRGYTF.

For this clone: Other DNA sequences in the same sample also yield this CDR3. V and J are TRBV12-3 or TRBV12-4 and TRBJ1-6; D uncertain. This CDR3 spans 12 amino acids. The V gene lost 2 bases and the J gene lost 7 bases, with 3 bases spanning the gap. This chain's CDR3 is CASSLPNSPLHF. For the CDR3, the DNA is TGTGCCAGCAGTTTACCGAATTCACCCCTCCACTTT.

The chain recombines TRBV3-1 (or the pseudogene TRBV3-2) with TRBJ2-5, with TRBD2 as a possible D gene (6 bases). The CDR3 is 13 residues long. Germline CDR1 is LGHDT and CDR2 is YNNKEL (reference sequence). The V and J ends lost 2 bases and 10 bases respectively, with 14 bases between them. CDR3 protein: CASSQTRLGGQYF. Written as DNA, the CDR3 is TGTGCCAGCAGCCAAACCCGCCTGGGGGGCCAGTACTTC.

The rearrangement links TRBV2 to TRBJ2-3; TRBD2 agrees at 8 bases. Unmatched junction bases numbered 3, after V lost 3 bases and J lost 1 base. The length of the CDR3 is 15 residues. Germline V gene data show CDR1 as SNHLY and CDR2 as FYNNEI. Here the CDR3 DNA reads TGTGCCAGCAGTGACGGAGCGGGGGGCACAGATACGCAGTATTTT. Translation gives CASSDGAGGTDTQYF.

The rearrangement links TRBV27 to TRBJ2-1; the match to TRBD2 covers 7 bases. V gave up 4 bases and J gave up 8 bases; unmatched junction bases: 11. The CDR3 consists of 15 residues. Germline loops: CDR1 MNHEY, CDR2 SMNVEV (reference sequence). DNA of the CDR3: TGTGCCAGCAGTTGGGAGGGTTCCACCATCTATGAGCAGTTCTTC. It is translated as CASSWEGSTIYEQFF.

The CDR3 loop reads CSASRSYLAPTDTQYF. In DNA, the CDR3 is TGCAGTGCTAGTCGGTCTTATCTCGCCCCCACAGATACGCAGTATTTT. This chain joins TRBV20-1 and TRBJ2-3; D uncertain. The CDR3 extends over 16 amino acids. V was trimmed by 3 bases and J by 2 bases, leaving 18 bases between them. The germline V gene encodes CDR1 DFQATT and CDR2 SNEGSKA (reference sequence).

The chain employs TRBV5-5 and TRBJ2-7; 9 bases are shared with TRBD1. The CDR3 spans 13 residues. V gave up 10 bases and J gave up 5 bases; unmatched junction bases: 10. From germline, CDR1 is SGHKS and CDR2 YYEKEE (reference sequence). The CDR3 nucleotides are TGTGCCGGCGGGACAGGGATGAAAAACGAGCAGTACTTC. Encoded protein: CAGGTGMKNEQYF.

For this clone: One end of the junction is discordant with germline, which a read error may explain. The chain carries TRBV6-5 and TRBJ1-1; D ambiguous. The CDR3 totals 13 residues. Germline CDR1 MNHEY, CDR2 SVGAGI. DNA for the CDR3: TGCGTAATAGTTCGGGAGTCCATCACTGAAGCTTTCTTT. Its translation: CVIVRESITEAFF.

This chain uses TRBV7-2 with TRBJ2-5; 10 nucleotides align to TRBD2. Per the germline V gene, CDR1 is SGHTA and CDR2 is FQGNSA. V dropped 3 bases and J dropped 4; count of bases not matched to a gene: 5. This CDR3 comprises 15 residues. The chain's CDR3 is CASSFVAGGTETQYF. CDR3 sequence (DNA): TGTGCCAGCAGCTTTGTAGCGGGGGGAACAGAGACCCAGTACTTC.

This chain uses TRBV6-1 with TRBJ1-2; 9 positions match TRBD1. Germline trimming cut 2 bases from V and 4 bases from J; bases unmatched to any gene: 8. Germline V gene lookup returns CDR1 MNHNS and CDR2 SASEGT. CDR3 length: 16 amino acids. CDR3 nucleotides: TGTGCCAGCAGTGAAAATATGGGACAGGGAATCTATGGCTACACCTTC. This encodes CASSENMGQGIYGYTF.

J is TRBJ2-7 and V is TRBV5-3; weak D call: TRBD2 (5 bases). Being an ORF, TRBV5-3 has a function that is uncertain. Trimming shortened V by 1 base and J by 0 bases, and 11 bases separated the two germline ends. The CDR3 has 15 residues. CDR3 nucleotide sequence: TGTGCCAGAAGCTTGCCCGGGAATACCTCCTACGAGCAGTACTTC. Encoded protein: CARSLPGNTSYEQYF.

This rearrangement joins TRBV15 to TRBJ1-4, with D hard to call. The CDR3 contains 11 residues. CDR1 is LNHNV, CDR2 YYDKDF, per germline (reference sequence). The V and J ends lost 6 bases and 10 bases respectively, with 9 bases between them. This chain's CDR3 is CATSQNIKLFF. The CDR3 nucleotides read TGTGCCACCAGTCAGAACATAAAACTGTTTTTT. The full variable domain, with the rest looked up from reference TRBV15 and TRBJ1-4, is DAMVIQNPRYQVTQFGKPVTLSCSQTLNHNVMYWYQQKSSQAPKLLFHYYDKDFNNEADTPDNFQSRRPNTSFCFLDIRSPGLGDTAMYLCATSQNIKLFFGSGTQLSVL.

This clone was recorded only once. The rearrangement links TRBV7-6 to TRBJ2-2, with D perhaps matching TRBD1 (5 bases). Germline V gene data show CDR1 as SGHVS and CDR2 as FNYEAQ. The germline V and J ends were trimmed by 2 bases and 6 bases, with 10 bases remaining between them. The CDR3 loop spans 14 amino acids. The CDR3 DNA sequence: TGTGCCAGCAGCTTACGCAGGGCCGCCGGGGAGCTGTTTTTT. Translating it yields CASSLRRAAGELFF.